This T cell receptor (beta chain) was identified in a study of CD8+ T cells in alopecia areata. General study results and limits: In patients, TCRs were shared less clearly than in mice, and HLA may possibly be involved. Clonality in lesional scalp, especially alopecia totalis/universalis, exceeded that of normal scalp.

Extracted from the samples, RNA was reverse transcribed into cDNA to serve as the sequencing template. Using immunoSEQ multiplex PCR, the repertoire was profiled, and TCRdb retains in-frame clones only, with some absent. Here the sample spans around 190,000 clones, more than 55% being singletons. Germline trimming cut 0 bases from V and 4 bases from J; bases unmatched to any gene: 7. Germline CDR1 reads SQVTM; CDR2 reads ANQGSEA. The CDR3 totals 15 residues. As to this clone: Its specificity is unknown.

The sequenced sample consisted of CD8+ T cells sorted from blood. This TCR came from a human donor in good health. The chain links TRBV29-1 to TRBJ1-2; TRBD1 matches 8 bases. This chain's CDR3 is CSVEDFWTGIYGYTF. Here the CDR3 DNA reads TGCAGCGTTGAAGATTTTTGGACAGGGATCTATGGCTACACCTTC.